A selection of T cell receptor beta chains follows, all from one sample in a study of post-analysis software for immune sequencing data. In TCRdb, the PCR reads were re-called with MiXCR into one record per CDR3 protein. The table has hundreds of thousands of distinct CDR3 sequences, roughly 50% seen once; the top ten hold approximately 4.4%. Sequences were obtained from blood. Receptors originate from a girl aged 5 to 17 with multiple sclerosis. The CDR3 runs from the conserved cysteine through the conserved F or W. Each record gives: clone size, CDR3 length, V gene, J gene, D gene, CDR3 DNA, CDR3 protein. The D gene is left open where the match is weak. The size entry is marked missing in some rows and otherwise reads once, few, many or a size class.

-	15	TRBV2	TRBJ2-7	-	TGTGCCAGCAGTAGCGACAGCTTTAGAGCCTACGAGCAGTACTTC	CASSSDSFRAYEQYF
-	14	TRBV29-1	TRBJ2-5	TRBD2	TGCAGCGTTAAAGGGACTAGCGTAGGCGAGACCCAGTACTTC	CSVKGTSVGETQYF
few	15	TRBV20-1	TRBJ2-7	TRBD2	TGCAGTGCCATGGTTGTGGGACTAGCGGGCTACGAGCAGTACTTC	CSAMVVGLAGYEQYF
few	16	TRBV12-3/TRBV12-4	TRBJ2-5	TRBD1	TGTGCCAGCAGTTCTGCCGGGACAGGGGGACAAGAGACCCAGTACTTC	CASSSAGTGGQETQYF
-	14	TRBV20-1	TRBJ2-7	-	TGCAGTGCTATCCTCGGGAGATGGGCCTACGAGCAGTACTTC	CSAILGRWAYEQYF
-	15	TRBV27	TRBJ1-2	-	TGTGCCAGCAGTTCCTCTAACAGGGATTCACGTGGCTACACCTTC	CASSSSNRDSRGYTF
-	15	TRBV6-5	TRBJ1-2	TRBD1	TGTGCCAGCAGTGGACCGGGACAGGGAGACTATGGCTACACCTTC	CASSGPGQGDYGYTF
few	16	TRBV5-1	TRBJ1-4	TRBD1	TGCGCCAGCAGCTTGACAGGGGGCAAGACTAATGAAAAACTGTTTTTT	CASSLTGGKTNEKLFF
-	13	TRBV6-1	TRBJ2-3	-	TGTGCCAGCAGCGGAGACTCCAAGGATACGCAGTATTTT	CASSGDSKDTQYF
-	15	TRBV7-9	TRBJ2-1	-	TGTGCCAGCAGCTCAACGGGAGTTTCTTACAATGAGCAGTTCTTC	CASSSTGVSYNEQFF
-	14	TRBV4-1	TRBJ1-6	-	TGCGCCAGCAGCCAGTCGACGGGGGATTCACCCCTCCACTTT	CASSQSTGDSPLHF
once	13	TRBV3-1	TRBJ1-2	TRBD1	TGTGCCAGCAGCCCAGGGGGCGTCGGTGGCTACACCTTC	CASSPGGVGGYTF
-	15	TRBV20-1	TRBJ2-5	-	TGCAGTGCTAGTCGGCCAGCGGCTTACCAAGAGACCCAGTACTTC	CSASRPAAYQETQYF
few	14	TRBV10-2	TRBJ1-1	TRBD1	TGCGCCAGCAGAGGGACAGGGCCCATCACTGAAGCTTTCTTT	CASRGTGPITEAFF
-	19	TRBV4-1	TRBJ1-1	-	TGCGCCAGCAGCCAAGACAGGATCCGGGACACTAACCCGAACACTGAAGCTTTCTTT	CASSQDRIRDTNPNTEAFF
-	14	TRBV29-1	TRBJ2-3	-	TGCAGCGTTGAAGGTAGACGCGGCACAGATACGCAGTATTTT	CSVEGRRGTDTQYF
few	14	TRBV9	TRBJ2-7	-	TGTGCCAGCAGCGTAGCGGAGGGAACTTACGAGCAGTACTTC	CASSVAEGTYEQYF
-	15	TRBV7-3	TRBJ2-1	TRBD2	TGTGCCAGCAGCCCAACTAGCGGGGGAGGGAGTGAGCAGTTCTTC	CASSPTSGGGSEQFF
-	15	TRBV7-2	TRBJ2-5	-	TGTGCCAGCAGCTCGCCGGACAGACACCACGAGACCCAGTACTTC	CASSSPDRHHETQYF
-	17	TRBV5-1	TRBJ2-7	-	TGCGCCAGCAGCCCCAAAGGACGTGGAGGCCCGCCTTACGAGCAGTACTTC	CASSPKGRGGPPYEQYF
-	14	TRBV7-9	TRBJ2-7	-	TGTGCCAGCAGCCCCCGGGACATCTTCTACGAGCAGTACTTC	CASSPRDIFYEQYF
few	11	TRBV29-1	TRBJ1-2	-	TGCAGCGTTGATTGGAAGTACGGCTACACCTTC	CSVDWKYGYTF